This is a list of T cell receptor beta chains from one sample in a study of T cell changes during pregnancy in multiple sclerosis. TCRdb's copy holds only in-frame clones and misses some; the assay was immunoSEQ multiplex PCR. The sample lists roughly 80,000 clones; around 90% were seen once. The material sequenced was peripheral blood, taken before pregnancy. These TCRs come from a female donor with multiple sclerosis, enrolled in a pregnancy study. Both conserved end residues are part of each CDR3. The order of the fields is V gene, D gene, J gene, clone size, CDR3 protein, CDR3 DNA. D genes are given only for firm matches. The size entry is marked missing in some rows and otherwise reads once, few, many or a size class.

v_call: TRBV5-1
d_call: TRBD2
j_call: TRBJ2-2
clone_size: .
cdr3_aa: CASRSGGSTGELFF
cdr3_nt: TGCGCCAGCAGGTCCGGGGGGAGCACCGGGGAGCTGTTTTTT

v_call: TRBV5-1
d_call: .
j_call: TRBJ2-3
clone_size: once
cdr3_aa: CASSLWGGDTQYF
cdr3_nt: TGCGCCAGCAGCTTGTGGGGAGGAGATACGCAGTATTTT

v_call: TRBV5-6
d_call: TRBD2
j_call: TRBJ2-5
clone_size: .
cdr3_aa: CASSPEAGGGETQYF
cdr3_nt: TGTGCCAGCAGCCCCGAAGCGGGGGGGGGAGAGACCCAGTACTTC

v_call: TRBV29-1
d_call: .
j_call: TRBJ2-5
clone_size: .
cdr3_aa: CSVVLQETQYF
cdr3_nt: TGCAGCGTTGTACTCCAAGAGACCCAGTACTTC

v_call: TRBV9
d_call: TRBD2
j_call: TRBJ2-1
clone_size: .
cdr3_aa: CASSVRLAGSYNEQFF
cdr3_nt: TGTGCCAGCAGCGTCAGACTAGCGGGCTCCTACAATGAGCAGTTCTTC

v_call: TRBV11-1
d_call: TRBD2
j_call: TRBJ2-2
clone_size: .
cdr3_aa: CASSSGIGLELNTGELFF
cdr3_nt: TGTGCCAGCAGCTCAGGCATCGGACTAGAGTTAAACACCGGGGAGCTGTTTTTT

v_call: TRBV5-1
d_call: TRBD1
j_call: TRBJ1-3
clone_size: .
cdr3_aa: CASSLSGQGANTIYF
cdr3_nt: TGCGCCAGCAGCTTGTCGGGACAGGGGGCAAACACCATATATTTT

v_call: TRBV5-8
d_call: TRBD1
j_call: TRBJ2-7
clone_size: .
cdr3_aa: CASSLSWDRNEQYF
cdr3_nt: TGTGCCAGCAGCTTAAGTTGGGACAGAAACGAGCAGTACTTC

v_call: TRBV5-6
d_call: .
j_call: TRBJ1-5
clone_size: .
cdr3_aa: CASSLAGQPFRPQHF
cdr3_nt: TGTGCCAGCAGCTTGGCGGGTCAGCCCTTTCGGCCCCAGCATTTT

v_call: TRBV7-6
d_call: TRBD2
j_call: TRBJ2-5
clone_size: .
cdr3_aa: CASSFPRGGGAKGETQYF
cdr3_nt: TGTGCCAGCAGCTTCCCCAGGGGCGGGGGGGCAAAAGGAGAGACCCAGTACTTC

v_call: TRBV10-3
d_call: TRBD1
j_call: TRBJ1-2
clone_size: .
cdr3_aa: CAIRDGQGTGYTF
cdr3_nt: TGTGCCATCAGAGACGGACAGGGGACTGGCTACACCTTC

v_call: TRBV10-2
d_call: TRBD1
j_call: TRBJ2-7
clone_size: .
cdr3_aa: CASSGTGIHEQYF
cdr3_nt: TGCGCCAGCAGTGGGACAGGGATCCACGAGCAGTACTTC

v_call: TRBV5-4
d_call: TRBD1
j_call: TRBJ2-5
clone_size: .
cdr3_aa: CASREGTGMEQETQYF
cdr3_nt: TGTGCCAGCAGGGAGGGGACAGGGATGGAGCAAGAGACCCAGTACTTC

v_call: TRBV6-6
d_call: .
j_call: TRBJ1-1
clone_size: .
cdr3_aa: CASTAAEAFF
cdr3_nt: TGTGCCAGCACGGCGGCTGAAGCTTTCTTT

v_call: TRBV6-1
d_call: .
j_call: TRBJ2-7
clone_size: .
cdr3_aa: CASSAQATQIFYEQYF
cdr3_nt: TGTGCCAGCAGTGCGCAGGCCACCCAAATTTTCTACGAGCAGTACTTC

v_call: TRBV11-2
d_call: .
j_call: TRBJ1-1
clone_size: .
cdr3_aa: CASSLDRGTEAFF
cdr3_nt: TGTGCCAGCAGCTTAGACCGGGGAACTGAAGCTTTCTTT

v_call: TRBV7-9
d_call: TRBD1
j_call: TRBJ2-5
clone_size: .
cdr3_aa: CASSLARGTGGLQETQYF
cdr3_nt: TGTGCCAGCAGCTTAGCGCGAGGGACAGGGGGCCTCCAAGAGACCCAGTACTTC

v_call: TRBV5-6
d_call: .
j_call: TRBJ1-6
clone_size: few
cdr3_aa: CISRGRGNSPLHF
cdr3_nt: TGTATCTCCAGGGGTAGAGGTAATTCACCCCTCCACTTT

v_call: TRBV20-1
d_call: TRBD1
j_call: TRBJ1-2
clone_size: .
cdr3_aa: CSARWDSYATF
cdr3_nt: TGCAGTGCTAGGTGGGACAGCTATGCAACCTTC

v_call: TRBV5-1
d_call: TRBD1
j_call: TRBJ1-2
clone_size: .
cdr3_aa: CASSLEGTGGYGYTF
cdr3_nt: TGCGCCAGCAGCTTGGAGGGTACAGGGGGCTATGGCTACACCTTC